One sample yielded the 11 T cell receptor beta chains listed below, sequenced in a study of blood T cell repertoires in COVID-19. Produced via immunoSEQ multiplex PCR; TCRdb's table is partial and in-frame only. The sample lists 200,000 to 250,000 clones, 82% occurring once. The source material was PBMCs or T cells enriched from blood (not recorded which). These receptors were obtained from a woman in her fifties or sixties who had recovered from COVID-19.

The J gene is TRBJ2-3, the V gene TRBV6-1, with D perhaps TRBD1 (5 bases). The CDR3 contains 14 residues. Trimming pared 1 base from V and 2 bases from J, leaving 7 bases between. CDR1 and CDR2 (germline): MNHNS, SASEGT. The CDR3 loop is CASSEGQPTDTQYF. As DNA, the CDR3 is TGTGCCAGCAGTGAAGGACAGCCCACAGATACGCAGTATTTT.

The rearrangement links TRBV29-1 to TRBJ2-3, with 9 positions matching TRBD2. The length of the CDR3 is 15 residues. With V trimmed by 6 bases and J by 4 bases, 11 bases remained unmatched. CDR1 is SQVTM and CDR2 is ANQGSEA in the germline V gene. The CDR3 DNA reads TGCAGCGTCCAAAGACTAGCGGAGACCCCAGATACGCAGTATTTT. Translation gives CSVQRLAETPDTQYF.

The rearrangement links TRBV24-1 to TRBJ2-1; perhaps TRBD1 as D (6 bases). The CDR3 length is 14 residues. The V end lost 4 bases, the J end lost 5 bases, and 11 bases lay between the germline ends. CDR1 KGHDR and CDR2 SFDVKD come from the germline V gene. This chain's CDR3 is CATSDRTADNEQFF. In nucleotides, the CDR3 is TGTGCCACCAGTGACAGGACAGCCGACAATGAGCAGTTCTTC.

The rearrangement links TRBV7-2 to TRBJ2-7; D is unresolved. V lost 4 bases, J lost 3 bases, and 7 bases lay in between. CDR3 length equals 12 residues. The germline CDR1 and CDR2 sequences are SGHTA and FQGNSA. This CDR3 is CASSSNNYEQYF. The CDR3 nucleotides are TGTGCCAGCAGCTCGAACAACTACGAGCAGTACTTC.

The chain links TRBV27 to TRBJ1-6; no clear D gene. CDR1 is MNHEY and CDR2 is SMNVEV in the germline V gene (reference sequence). Trimming left V 2 bases short and J 5 bases short, with 13 bases between. The CDR3 is 16 amino acids. CDR3 loop: CASSLIPAGDNSPLHF. The CDR3 DNA follows: TGTGCCAGCAGTTTAATACCCGCGGGAGATAATTCACCCCTCCACTTT.

V usage is TRBV18 and J usage is TRBJ2-1, with TRBD1 identical over 7 bases. Germline V gene sequence: CDR1 KGHSH, CDR2 LQKENI. This CDR3 contains 14 residues. V dropped 6 bases and J dropped 7; count of bases not matched to a gene: 9. CDR3 nucleotides: TGTGCCAGCTCCCAGGGGGACGTCGGGAATGAGCAGTTCTTC. Translated: CASSQGDVGNEQFF.

The rearrangement joins TRBV24-1 to TRBJ1-4; D might be TRBD1 (6 bases). The germline V gene has CDR1 KGHDR and CDR2 SFDVKD. The V and J ends lost 4 bases and 2 bases respectively, with 16 bases between them. The CDR3 consists of 17 residues. The CDR3 DNA reads TGTGCCACCAGTGAACCTGGGGACATACCTACTAATGAAAAACTGTTTTTT. This codes for CATSEPGDIPTNEKLFF.

With respect to this clone: The same CDR3 arises from other DNA sequences in this sample as well. The gene calls are TRBV29-1 and TRBJ2-3, with D uncertain. V was clipped by 2 bases and J by 2 bases, with 5 bases between them. CDR1 is SQVTM and CDR2 is ANQGSEA in the germline V gene. This CDR3 contains 12 residues. The DNA of the CDR3 is TGCAGCGTTGAACCCTCCACAGATACGCAGTATTTT. Amino acids: CSVEPSTDTQYF.

The V call is TRBV5-1, the J call TRBJ2-3; TRBD2 aligns across 8 bases. V was pared by 2 bases and J by 0 bases, with 14 bases of the junction left unmatched. Germline CDR1 SGHRS, CDR2 YFSETQ. CDR3 length equals 19 residues. The CDR3 region has the DNA TGCGCCAGCAGCTTTCAGATAACTAGCGGTTTTTCTAGCACAGATACGCAGTATTTT. Amino acid sequence: CASSFQITSGFSSTDTQYF.

The chain has TRBV5-1 and TRBJ1-3; 12 bases agree with TRBD1. The CDR3 is 16 amino acids. J lost 4 bases, V lost 3 bases, and 5 bases had no gene match. Germline lookup yields CDR1 SGHRS and CDR2 YFSETQ. CDR3 nucleotides: TGCGCCAGCAGCTCCGGGACAGGGGGCGAAGGAAACACCATATATTTT. This gives the protein CASSSGTGGEGNTIYF.

This chain links TRBV18 with TRBJ2-5; 8 nucleotides align to TRBD1. J was trimmed by 4 bases and V by 2 bases; bases with no gene match: 6. Looked up from germline, CDR1 is KGHSH and CDR2 is LQKENI. The CDR3 has 15 amino acids. The CDR3 here is CASSPVGQGGETQYF. The CDR3, as DNA: TGTGCCAGCTCACCAGTCGGACAGGGCGGAGAGACCCAGTACTTC.